Presented here are 23 T cell receptor beta chains from one specimen sequenced in a study of blood T cell repertoires in COVID-19. TCRdb keeps only in-frame clones here, not all; method: immunoSEQ multiplex PCR. The profile shows fewer than 150,000 clones, under 85% of them singletons. Sequencing used peripheral blood. The source of these receptors is a woman over 75 in a cohort sampled during active or convalescent COVID-19.

The chain recombines TRBV2 with TRBJ2-2; 7 bases match TRBD1. Germline-derived CDR1 and CDR2 are SNHLY and FYNNEI. Trimming took 8 bases from V and 3 from J; bases not matched to a gene: 12. The CDR3 contains 16 residues. This chain's CDR3 is CASGETTGWDTGELFF. The DNA of the CDR3 is TGTGCCAGCGGCGAAACGACAGGGTGGGACACCGGGGAGCTGTTTTTT.

This clone was counted once. The chain combines TRBV5-1 with TRBJ2-5; 7 positions match TRBD1. Germline CDR1 and CDR2: SGHRS and YFSETQ. The CDR3 runs to 13 residues. The J segment lost 5 bases and the V segment lost 1 base, leaving 2 bases of the junction unmatched. CDR3 bases: TGCGCCAGCAGCTTGACAGGGGTTGAGACCCAGTACTTC. Translated, it gives CASSLTGVETQYF.

V usage is TRBV9 and J usage is TRBJ2-2; perhaps TRBD1 as D (5 bases). The CDR3 extends over 16 amino acids. The germline CDR1 and CDR2 sequences are SGDLS and YYNGEE. The V gene lost 3 bases and the J gene lost 7 bases, with 19 bases spanning the gap. CDR3 in DNA: TGTGCCAGCAGCGCCACCCCCCCTGGGGCTGGCGGGGAGCTGTTTTTT. Amino acids: CASSATPPGAGGELFF. The full variable domain, rest sourced from reference TRBV9 and TRBJ2-2, is DSGVTQTPKHLITATGQRVTLRCSPRSGDLSVYWYQQSLDQGLQFLIQYYNGEERAKGNILERFSAQQFPDLHSELNLSSLELGDSALYFCASSATPPGAGGELFFGEGSRLTVL.

The V gene is TRBV19, the J gene TRBJ1-1, with a tentative D call TRBD1 (6 bases). This CDR3 contains 17 residues. The V end was cut by 4 bases, the J end by 1 base, with 19 bases between. CDR1 and CDR2 from the germline V gene are LNHDA and SQIVND (reference sequence). The CDR3, as DNA: TGTGCCAGTAGTAGTGGCCGGGGTCCAGGGGCGAACACTGAAGCTTTCTTT. This encodes CASSSGRGPGANTEAFF.

The CDR3 spells CASSPTQTLNYGYTF. CDR3 DNA sequence: TGTGCCAGCTCACCAACCCAGACACTGAACTATGGCTACACCTTC. The rearrangement joins TRBV18 to TRBJ1-2; D is unresolved. The CDR3 consists of 15 residues. V lost 2 bases and J lost 2, with 12 bases in between. The germline gives CDR1 KGHSH, CDR2 LQKENI.

The gene calls are TRBV7-2 and TRBJ2-1, with 7 bases fitting TRBD2. CDR3 length: 15 residues. Per the germline V gene, CDR1 is SGHTA and CDR2 is FQGNSA. V gave up 3 bases and J gave up 7 bases; unmatched junction bases: 9. CDR3 residues: CASSFSGSGGNEQFF. The CDR3 DNA is TGTGCCAGCAGCTTCAGCGGCTCCGGGGGGAATGAGCAGTTCTTC.

The chain uses TRBV4-2 and TRBJ2-3, with 8 positions matching TRBD2. The length of the CDR3 is 16 residues. The germline V gene encodes CDR1 LGHNA and CDR2 YNFKEQ. The J segment lost 2 bases and the V segment lost 4 bases, leaving 8 bases of the junction unmatched. CDR3 in amino acids: CASSLRGSGDTDTQYF. CDR3 DNA sequence: TGTGCCAGCAGCCTGAGGGGTAGCGGGGACACAGATACGCAGTATTTT.

The chain is built from TRBV6-5 and TRBJ1-2; tentatively, D is TRBD1 (5 bases). V lost 6 bases and J lost 1, with 15 bases in between. Germline lookup yields CDR1 MNHEY and CDR2 SVGAGI. This CDR3 is 15 amino acids long. The CDR3 bases are TGTGCCAGCAGCCTCGGCAGGGCCTTTAACTATGGCTACACCTTC. Translating it yields CASSLGRAFNYGYTF.

J is TRBJ1-3 and V is TRBV11-2; D possibly corresponds to TRBD1 (5 bases). V dropped 5 bases and J dropped 0 bases, with 11 bases sitting between them. CDR1 and CDR2 (germline): SGHAT, FQNNGV. This CDR3 is built from 15 residues. Here the CDR3 DNA reads TGTGCCAGCAGCCGGGGGTGGGGCTCTGGAAACACCATATATTTT. It is translated as CASSRGWGSGNTIYF. Complete variable domain (other parts from reference TRBV11-2 and TRBJ1-3): EAGVAQSPRYKIIEKRQSVAFWCNPISGHATLYWYQQILGQGPKLLIQFQNNGVVDDSQLPKDRFSAERLKGVDSTLKIQPAKLEDSAVYLCASSRGWGSGNTIYFGEGSWLTVV.

The chain joins TRBV6-2 or TRBV6-3 to TRBJ2-3; 12 bases map to TRBD2. This CDR3 contains 16 residues. Germline CDR1 and CDR2: MNHEY and SVGEGT. V lost 5 bases and J lost 10; bases outside the gene matches: 13. The CDR3 here is CASSHDRWTSGDPQYF. As DNA, the CDR3 is TGTGCCAGCAGTCACGATCGTTGGACTAGCGGGGATCCGCAGTATTTT.

The genes are TRBV2 and TRBJ2-3; TRBD2 aligns across 11 bases. CDR3 length: 16 residues. Losses at the gene ends were 5 bases for V and 2 bases for J; bases not matched to a gene: 6. CDR1 SNHLY and CDR2 FYNNEI come from the germline V gene. CDR3 residues: CASSFLAGGVTDTQYF. The CDR3 bases are TGTGCCAGCAGTTTCTTAGCGGGGGGGGTCACAGATACGCAGTATTTT.

This chain connects TRBV21-1 to TRBJ2-1; the DNA was not compared with TRBD1, the D call given in the table. TRBV21-1 is shown as a pseudogene. The CDR3 covers 15 residues. The CDR3 reads CASSCLGTVYNEQFF. DNA of the CDR3: TGTGCCAGCAGCTGTTTAGGGACAGTATACAATGAGCAGTTCTTC.

This chain connects TRBV7-9 to TRBJ2-6; D may be TRBD1 (5 bases). Germline lookup yields CDR1 SEHNR and CDR2 FQNEAQ (reference sequence). This CDR3 has 15 residues. V was trimmed by 2 bases and J by 2 bases, leaving 7 bases between them. Written as DNA, the CDR3 is TGTGCCAGCAGCTTACAGGGTACTGGGGCCAACGTCCTGACTTTC. Protein: CASSLQGTGANVLTF.

V usage is TRBV5-4 and J usage is TRBJ2-5, with 9 bases aligning to TRBD1. Germline V gene sequence: CDR1 SGHNT, CDR2 YYREEE (reference sequence). CDR3 length: 15 amino acids. The V and J ends lost 3 bases and 5 bases, in that order; junction bases with no gene match: 8. In DNA form, the CDR3 reads TGTGCCAGCAGCTCTCCGGGACAGGGACTGGAGACCCAGTACTTC. This gives the protein CASSSPGQGLETQYF.

V and J are TRBV28 and TRBJ2-3; the D is unclear. The CDR3 has 13 residues. CDR1 is MDHEN and CDR2 is SYDVKM in the germline V gene. Trimming left V 9 bases short and J 1 base short, with 11 bases between. The CDR3 here is CASGDRRTDTQYF. DNA of the CDR3: TGTGCCAGTGGAGATAGACGCACAGATACGCAGTATTTT.

This clone is medium-sized by share. The chain uses TRBV5-6 and TRBJ2-5, with 8 bases lining up with TRBD2. CDR3 length: 17 residues. Germline CDR1 and CDR2: SGHDT and YYEEEE. J was trimmed by 3 bases and V by 0 bases; bases with no gene match: 10. CDR3 region: CASSLGWGSGDKETQYF. For the CDR3, the DNA is TGTGCCAGCAGCTTGGGATGGGGTAGCGGGGACAAAGAGACCCAGTACTTC. The entire variable domain, with the rest obtained from reference TRBV5-6 and TRBJ2-5, is as follows: DAGVTQSPTHLIKTRGQQVTLRCSPKSGHDTVSWYQQALGQGPQFIFQYYEEEERQRGNFPDRFSGHQFPNYSSELNVNALLLGDSALYLCASSLGWGSGDKETQYFGPGTRLLVL.

This clone has more than one count but fewer than ten. The chain employs TRBV5-1 and TRBJ1-1; 8 nucleotides match TRBD1. Per the germline V gene, CDR1 is SGHRS and CDR2 is YFSETQ. This CDR3 has 14 amino acids. J was trimmed by 1 base and V by 4 bases; bases with no gene match: 3. The chain's CDR3 is CASSTGQGNTEAFF. CDR3 sequence (DNA): TGCGCCAGCAGCACAGGACAGGGGAACACTGAAGCTTTCTTT.

This clone was found once. J is TRBJ2-6 and V is TRBV6-2 or TRBV6-3; D is undetermined. The CDR3 has 16 residues. The V gene's germline CDR1 is MNHEY and CDR2 SVGEGT. Deletions cut 0 bases from V and 0 bases from J, with 6 bases between. The DNA for the CDR3 is TGTGCCAGCAGTTACTCAAGCATCTCTGGGGCCAACGTCCTGACTTTC. It codes for CASSYSSISGANVLTF.

This clone was detected a few times. The CDR3 loop reads CASSPRDSYGYTF. In DNA, the CDR3 is TGTGCCAGCTCACCACGGGACAGCTATGGCTACACCTTC. The V and J genes are TRBV18 and TRBJ1-2; TRBD1 matches 7 bases. Germline V gene lookup returns CDR1 KGHSH and CDR2 LQKENI. The CDR3 covers 13 residues. With V trimmed by 1 base and J by 4 bases, 0 bases remained unmatched.

This sequence joins TRBV7-2 and TRBJ2-3; TRBD1 matches 8 bases. Germline loops: CDR1 SGHTA, CDR2 FQGNSA. After removal of 6 bases from V and 6 bases from J, the junction contained 11 bases not matched to a gene. The length of the CDR3 is 15 residues. CDR3 in amino acids: CASREGQGRLDTQYF. Here the CDR3 DNA reads TGTGCCAGCAGAGAAGGACAGGGACGTTTGGATACGCAGTATTTT.

V usage is TRBV6-5 and J usage is TRBJ2-1, with 10 nucleotides matching TRBD1. Germline-derived CDR1 and CDR2 are MNHEY and SVGAGI. The V and J ends lost 2 bases and 10 bases, in that order; junction bases with no gene match: 11. CDR3 length equals 16 residues. In DNA form, the CDR3 reads TGTGCCAGCAGTTACGCCGGCGGACAGGGGGTAGGGGAGCAGTTCTTC. As protein: CASSYAGGQGVGEQFF.

CDR3 loop: CASSRGDGGGGELFF. The CDR3 coding sequence is TGCGCCAGCAGCCGGGGGGACGGAGGTGGCGGGGAGCTGTTTTTT. The V and J genes are TRBV4-1 and TRBJ2-2, with D tentatively TRBD2 (6 bases). V lost 4 bases, J lost 7 bases, and 16 bases lay in between. Germline V gene data show CDR1 as MGHRA and CDR2 as YSYEKL. CDR3 length: 15 residues.

This clone has more than one count but fewer than ten. The chain carries TRBV18 and TRBJ1-2; 10 nucleotides agree with TRBD1. This CDR3 region has 13 residues. CDR1 is KGHSH, CDR2 LQKENI, per germline. J lost 7 bases, V lost 6 bases, and 5 bases had no gene match. In DNA, the CDR3 is TGTGCCAGCTCGCCGGGACAGGGGTCTGGCTACACCTTC. This translates into CASSPGQGSGYTF.